These 30 T cell receptor beta chains were sequenced from one sample in a study of blood T cell repertoires in COVID-19. Assay used: immunoSEQ multiplex PCR; TCRdb lists only in-frame clones, some missing. The table includes roughly 280,000 clones, 80% to 90% detected once. Sequencing input: PBMCs or T cells enriched from blood (not recorded which). The receptors here all came from a woman between 18 and 30 years old who had recovered from COVID-19.

The chain couples TRBV9 to TRBJ2-1; no firm D call. V gave up 4 bases and J gave up 0 bases, with 11 bases separating them. Germline V gene sequence: CDR1 SGDLS, CDR2 YYNGEE. The CDR3 is 15 residues long. The CDR3 region has the DNA TGTGCCAGCAGCCCCTCAGTCGCCTCCTACAATGAGCAGTTCTTC. It encodes CASSPSVASYNEQFF.

This clone was found once. The J gene is TRBJ2-2, the V gene TRBV27; TRBD1 aligns across 8 bases. The germline V gene encodes CDR1 MNHEY and CDR2 SMNVEV (reference sequence). CDR3 length equals 15 residues. V shed 6 bases, J shed 5 bases, and the junction held 8 bases outside the gene matches. CDR3 nucleotides: TGTGCCAGCAGCCGTGGACAGGGTCGGACCGGGGAGCTGTTTTTT. It encodes CASSRGQGRTGELFF.

The V call is TRBV5-6, the J call TRBJ2-1; D unclear. CDR1 is SGHDT and CDR2 is YYEEEE in the germline V gene. This CDR3 spans 12 amino acids. Trimming cost V 3 bases and J 12 bases, with 13 bases left between them. The CDR3 DNA is TGTGCCAGCAGCTATTCAGATTTCATGCAGTTCTTC. Its protein product is CASSYSDFMQFF.

The chain combines TRBV2 with TRBJ1-1; TRBD1 agrees at 8 bases. After removal of 2 bases from V and 4 bases from J, the junction contained 3 bases not matched to a gene. Germline CDR1 reads SNHLY; CDR2 reads FYNNEI. The CDR3 sequence is 14 residues long. As DNA, the CDR3 is TGTGCCAGCAGTGAACAGGGGGCAGGCACTGAAGCTTTCTTT. Residues: CASSEQGAGTEAFF. The full variable domain, with the rest looked up from reference TRBV2 and TRBJ1-1, is EPEVTQTPSHQVTQMGQEVILRCVPISNHLYFYWYRQILGQKVEFLVSFYNNEISEKSEIFDDQFSVERPDGSNFTLKIRSTKLEDSAMYFCASSEQGAGTEAFFGQGTRLTVV.

The rearrangement joins TRBV6-5 to TRBJ2-2; 8 bases map to TRBD1. Per the germline V gene, CDR1 is MNHEY and CDR2 is SVGAGI. The junction had 4 bases not matched to a gene; V was cut back by 7 bases and J by 6 bases. The CDR3 runs 13 residues. The CDR3 loop is CASTRGHSGELFF. CDR3 coding DNA: TGTGCCAGCACCAGGGGGCACTCCGGGGAGCTGTTTTTT.

The chain combines TRBV4-1 with TRBJ2-2; 8 nucleotides match TRBD1. The CDR3 loop spans 17 amino acids. CDR1 and CDR2 from the germline V gene are MGHRA and YSYEKL. V gave up 0 bases and J gave up 6 bases; unmatched junction bases: 9. The CDR3 sequence is CASSQEHRGASSGELFF. CDR3 coding DNA: TGCGCCAGCAGCCAAGAGCACAGGGGGGCGAGCTCCGGGGAGCTGTTTTTT.

The CDR3 DNA reads as TGTGCCAGCAGTTGGCTCAGGGGGCGTCTTAGGAATTATGGCTACACCTTC. Residues: CASSWLRGRLRNYGYTF. The chain has TRBV28 and TRBJ1-2; 8 positions agree with TRBD1. The germline V gene encodes CDR1 MDHEN and CDR2 SYDVKM. The V segment lost 4 bases and the J segment 5 bases; nucleotides outside the gene matches: 15. The length of the CDR3 is 17 residues.

To note about this clone: One end of the junction varies from germline; a read error may be responsible. This chain links TRBV10-3 with TRBJ1-2; the match to TRBD1 covers 7 bases. CDR1 is ENHRY, CDR2 SYGVKD, per germline. The CDR3 covers 12 residues. CDR3 nucleotide sequence: TGTGCCGCCCGCGGACAGGACTATAGCTACACCTTC. Translation: CAARGQDYSYTF.

This chain connects TRBV5-1 to TRBJ2-7, with a possible D match to TRBD1 (5 bases). V dropped 2 bases and J dropped 0 bases, with 12 bases sitting between them. The CDR3 has 15 residues. Germline-derived CDR1 and CDR2 are SGHRS and YFSETQ. The CDR3 region is CASSLGAESSYEQYF. CDR3 coding DNA: TGCGCCAGCAGCTTAGGGGCAGAAAGCTCCTACGAGCAGTACTTC.

This clone appeared once. J is TRBJ1-6 and V is TRBV5-1; the D gene is possibly TRBD1 (5 bases). V lost 5 bases, J lost 5 bases, and 11 bases lay in between. The CDR3 has 14 residues. Looked up from germline, CDR1 is SGHRS and CDR2 is YFSETQ. The CDR3 spells CASRGGYDNSPLHF. The DNA for the CDR3 is TGCGCCAGCAGGGGGGGGTACGATAATTCACCCCTCCACTTT.

The V and J genes are TRBV28 and TRBJ2-1, with a possible D match to TRBD1 (7 bases). V was clipped by 6 bases and J by 0 bases, with 12 bases between them. The germline V gene has CDR1 MDHEN and CDR2 SYDVKM. The CDR3 is 15 residues long. CDR3 coding DNA: TGTGCCAGCAGCCGACAGGGACTCTCCTACAATGAGCAGTTCTTC. Translating it yields CASSRQGLSYNEQFF.

This chain connects TRBV5-4 to TRBJ1-1; 7 nucleotides agree with TRBD1. CDR1 and CDR2 (germline): SGHNT, YYREEE (reference sequence). The CDR3 consists of 14 residues. V was pared by 3 bases and J by 0 bases, with 2 bases of the junction left unmatched. The CDR3 DNA is TGTGCCAGCAGCTCGACAGGGCTGAACACTGAAGCTTTCTTT. Protein sequence: CASSSTGLNTEAFF.

V and J are TRBV18 and TRBJ1-1; weak D call: TRBD1 (6 bases). Germline CDR1 is KGHSH and CDR2 is LQKENI. Trimming removed 2 bases at V and 3 bases at J, with 16 bases between. There are 16 residues in the CDR3. For the CDR3, the DNA is TGTGCCAGCTCACCATCTCAGGGGCCATGGGACACTGAAGCTTTCTTT. This codes for CASSPSQGPWDTEAFF. Complete variable domain (other parts from reference TRBV18 and TRBJ1-1): NAGVMQNPRHLVRRRGQEARLRCSPMKGHSHVYWYRQLPEEGLKFMVYLQKENIIDESGMPKERFSAEFPKEGPSILRIQQVVRGDSAAYFCASSPSQGPWDTEAFFGQGTRLTVV.

The chain recombines TRBV12-3 or TRBV12-4 with TRBJ1-1; D might be TRBD1 (5 bases). CDR3 size: 13 residues. V lost 5 bases to trimming and J lost 12 bases, with 19 bases between them. CDR3: CASSPSGGVKTFF. In nucleotides, the CDR3 is TGTGCCAGCAGTCCCTCGGGGGGGGTGAAAACTTTCTTT.

The rearrangement joins TRBV19 to TRBJ1-1; no clear D gene. CDR1 is LNHDA and CDR2 is SQIVND in the germline V gene (reference sequence). The CDR3 is made up of 14 amino acids. The V gene lost 2 bases and the J gene lost 2 bases, with 9 bases spanning the gap. The CDR3 protein is CASSITGSNTEAFF. Written as DNA, the CDR3 is TGTGCCAGTAGTATAACGGGGTCCAACACTGAAGCTTTCTTT.

CDR3 DNA: TGCGCCAGCACCAAAGACTCTTCCGGTAACTATGGCTACACCTTC. Translation gives CASTKDSSGNYGYTF. The chain joins TRBV5-1 to TRBJ1-2; no reliable D call. The germline V and J ends were trimmed by 6 bases and 1 base, with 16 bases remaining between them. Germline V gives CDR1 SGHRS, CDR2 YFSETQ. This CDR3 is 15 amino acids long.

This clone was seen once. J is TRBJ2-1 and V is TRBV5-1; D is unresolved. Germline V gives CDR1 SGHRS, CDR2 YFSETQ. V shed 7 bases and J shed 13 bases, with 18 bases lying between them. CDR3 length: 12 amino acids. The DNA of the CDR3 is TGCGCCAGCCGCTCGGGTGCCCGCAATCAGTTCTTC. Its protein product is CASRSGARNQFF.

The chain has TRBV29-1 and TRBJ1-1; possible D gene TRBD1, 6 bases. Trimming took 6 bases from V and 5 from J, leaving 28 bases between them. Germline lookup yields CDR1 SQVTM and CDR2 ANQGSEA. CDR3 size: 17 residues. CDR3 in DNA: TGCAGCGTGTCCCTTGCCGGGACACGCAGAGTTCTTACTGAAGCTTTCTTT. This encodes CSVSLAGTRRVLTEAFF.

The chain combines TRBV3-1 (or the pseudogene TRBV3-2) with TRBJ1-1; 7 bases are shared with TRBD1. The V gene's germline CDR1 is LGHDT and CDR2 YNNKEL (reference sequence). The CDR3 runs 13 residues. V gave up 4 bases and J gave up 5 bases; unmatched junction bases: 4. CDR3 loop: CASSLRQGTEAFF. In nucleotides, the CDR3 is TGTGCCAGCAGCCTAAGACAGGGTACTGAAGCTTTCTTT.

The chain couples TRBV30 to TRBJ1-6, with unresolved D. This CDR3 is built from 13 residues. Germline CDR1 GTSNPN, CDR2 SVGIG (reference sequence). Trimming cost V 8 bases and J 4 bases, with 12 bases left between them. CDR3 in amino acids: CAASGSYNSPLHF. In DNA, the CDR3 is TGTGCCGCGAGCGGGAGTTATAATTCACCCCTCCACTTT.

The chain is built from TRBV6-4 and TRBJ2-2; no firm D call. Per the germline V gene, CDR1 is MRHNA and CDR2 is SNTAGT. The V gene lost 0 bases and the J gene lost 3 bases, with 5 bases spanning the gap. This CDR3 has 14 residues. The CDR3 loop reads CASSDSIDTGELFF. In nucleotides, the CDR3 is TGTGCCAGCAGTGACTCGATAGACACCGGGGAGCTGTTTTTT.

The V gene is TRBV7-2, the J gene TRBJ1-1; TRBD1 is a possible D gene (6 bases). Deletions cut 5 bases from V and 1 base from J, with 11 bases between. Per the germline V gene, CDR1 is SGHTA and CDR2 is FQGNSA. This CDR3 has 14 amino acids. CDR3 sequence: CASSLQGRNTEAFF. CDR3 nucleotide sequence: TGTGCCAGCAGCCTACAGGGAAGGAACACTGAAGCTTTCTTT.

This clone appeared a few times. The CDR3 loop is CASSRRLASYNEQFF. Here the CDR3 DNA reads TGTGCCAGCAGCAGGAGACTAGCGTCCTACAATGAGCAGTTCTTC. The rearrangement uses TRBV5-6 and TRBJ2-1; 8 bases align to TRBD2. Trimming removed 4 bases from V and 1 base from J; junction bases left unmatched: 4. Germline V gives CDR1 SGHDT, CDR2 YYEEEE. The CDR3 runs to 15 residues.

The rearrangement joins TRBV3-1 (or the pseudogene TRBV3-2) to TRBJ1-2; D unresolved. In germline, CDR1 is LGHDT, CDR2 YNNKEL (reference sequence). V lost 0 bases, J lost 3 bases, and 8 bases lay in between. This CDR3 contains 14 residues. The CDR3 is CASSQDPRYYGYTF. The CDR3 region has the DNA TGTGCCAGCAGCCAAGATCCCAGATACTATGGCTACACCTTC.

The rearrangement joins TRBV9 to TRBJ1-4; 10 positions match TRBD1. After removal of 4 bases from V and 1 base from J, the junction contained 7 bases not matched to a gene. The germline V gene has CDR1 SGDLS and CDR2 YYNGEE. This CDR3 is 17 amino acids long. The DNA of the CDR3 is TGTGCCAGCAGCCCTTGGACAGGGGGAGGAACTAATGAAAAACTGTTTTTT. Translated: CASSPWTGGGTNEKLFF.

J is TRBJ2-5 and V is TRBV18, with D possibly TRBD1 on 5 matching bases. CDR3 length: 14 amino acids. The V gene's germline CDR1 is KGHSH and CDR2 LQKENI. V lost 3 bases, J lost 2 bases, and 10 bases lay in between. The DNA for the CDR3 is TGTGCCAGCTCACCTGGGGCCGTACAAGAGACCCAGTACTTC. This sequence encodes CASSPGAVQETQYF.

The chain joins TRBV9 to TRBJ2-1, with 10 nucleotides matching TRBD2. The CDR3 loop spans 16 amino acids. J gave up 2 bases and V 4 bases, and 6 bases lay outside the gene matches. Per the germline V gene, CDR1 is SGDLS and CDR2 is YYNGEE. The CDR3 reads CASSTLAGSAYNEQFF. The DNA for the CDR3 is TGTGCCAGCAGCACACTAGCGGGGTCTGCCTACAATGAGCAGTTCTTC.

The chain uses TRBV6-5 and TRBJ1-5, with TRBD1 identical over 8 bases. The CDR3 sequence is 14 residues long. V lost 7 bases and J lost 6; bases outside the gene matches: 8. Germline loops: CDR1 MNHEY, CDR2 SVGAGI. CDR3 coding DNA: TGTGCCAGCACTGCCGGACAGGGTCGTCAGCCCCAGCATTTT. Encoded protein: CASTAGQGRQPQHF.

This rearrangement joins TRBV27 to TRBJ2-7; 10 positions match TRBD1. The CDR3 extends over 12 amino acids. Trimming took 11 bases from V and 5 from J; bases not matched to a gene: 6. The germline V gene encodes CDR1 MNHEY and CDR2 SMNVEV (reference sequence). CDR3 loop: CAAGTGVNEQYF. Here the CDR3 DNA reads TGTGCCGCCGGGACAGGGGTTAACGAGCAGTACTTC.

In its sample, this clone was seen a few times. The V call is TRBV10-3, the J call TRBJ1-1; 7 bases align to TRBD1. Per the germline V gene, CDR1 is ENHRY and CDR2 is SYGVKD. After removal of 5 bases from V and 7 bases from J, the junction contained 13 bases not matched to a gene. CDR3 length: 15 residues. The CDR3 nucleotides read TGTGCCATCAGTAAAGACAGGGCGGGGACCTTTGAAGCTTTCTTT. Translated: CAISKDRAGTFEAFF.